This T cell receptor beta chain appears in the sequencing data of a study of cytomegalovirus exposure and HLA in healthy donors. CDR1 and CDR2 (germline): SGHRS, YFSETQ. The CDR3 is 17 residues long. Trimming stripped 4 bases from V and 4 bases from J, with 21 bases between. This clone was counted a single time. 60 Vbeta and 13 Jbeta primers were used in PCR. Assay used: immunoSEQ multiplex PCR; TCRdb lists only in-frame clones, some missing. The sample carries 85,000 to 110,000 clones, approximately 64% recorded once. This chain uses TRBV5-1 with TRBJ1-5; tentative D call: TRBD1 (6 bases). The sample comprised PBMCs. This clonotype was obtained from a woman aged 45 to 65 in good health and CMV-seronegative. The CDR3 reads CASSPSPSPRGNQPQHF. The CDR3 coding sequence is TGCGCCAGCAGCCCAAGTCCGTCCCCAAGGGGGAATCAGCCCCAGCATTTT.